This T cell receptor (beta chain) is from a study of cytomegalovirus exposure and HLA in healthy donors. Study results and limitations: It was confirmed in vitro that a few of the CMV-associated chains were specific for CMV antigens. High sensitivity and specificity were reportedly achieved when the classifier diagnosed cytomegalovirus status. The study listed some 160 cytomegalovirus-associated TCR beta chains.

Trimming left V 6 bases short and J 5 bases short, with 15 bases between. This CDR3 region has 14 residues. Germline-derived CDR1 and CDR2 are SGHKS and YYEKEE (reference sequence). For this clone: Antigen specificity is unknown.

Method: immunoSEQ multiplex PCR; TCRdb's copy keeps in-frame clones and lacks some. In the table there are roughly 270,000 clones, 70% to 90% of which are singletons. Source material: PBMCs. The receptor comes from a woman aged 18-29 years in good health and CMV-seronegative. The V call is TRBV5-5, the J call TRBJ1-5; D unclear. DNA for the CDR3: TGTGCCAGCACCCTGGCATATGTCGATCAGCCCCAGCATTTT. It codes for CASTLAYVDQPQHF.